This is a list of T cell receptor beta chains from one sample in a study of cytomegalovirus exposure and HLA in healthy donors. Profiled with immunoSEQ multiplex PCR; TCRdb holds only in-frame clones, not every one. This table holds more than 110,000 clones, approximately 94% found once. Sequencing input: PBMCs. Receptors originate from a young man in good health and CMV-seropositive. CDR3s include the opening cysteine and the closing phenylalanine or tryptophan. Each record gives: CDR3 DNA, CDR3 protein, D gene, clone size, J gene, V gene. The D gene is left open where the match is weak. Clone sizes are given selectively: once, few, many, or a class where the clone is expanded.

cdr3_nt: TGTGCCAGTAGTGCACAGGCGCTCTACGAGCAGTACTTC
cdr3_aa: CASSAQALYEQYF
d_call: .
clone_size: .
j_call: TRBJ2-7
v_call: TRBV19

cdr3_nt: TGTGCCAGCAGTTCTTATATTCACAGGGTAAATGAAAAACTGTTTTTT
cdr3_aa: CASSSYIHRVNEKLFF
d_call: .
clone_size: .
j_call: TRBJ1-4
v_call: TRBV28

cdr3_nt: TGCGCCAGCAGTGTGCGCCCTATCGGGACTACCTTCTACGAGCAGTACTTC
cdr3_aa: CASSVRPIGTTFYEQYF
d_call: TRBD2
clone_size: .
j_call: TRBJ2-7
v_call: TRBV10-2

cdr3_nt: TGTGCCAGCAGTTTACAGGGGGCTTACAATGAGCAGTTCTTC
cdr3_aa: CASSLQGAYNEQFF
d_call: TRBD1
clone_size: .
j_call: TRBJ2-1
v_call: TRBV27

cdr3_nt: TGTGCCAGCAGCCTCAACAGCGGGAGATACAATGAGCAGTTCTTC
cdr3_aa: CASSLNSGRYNEQFF
d_call: TRBD2
clone_size: .
j_call: TRBJ2-1
v_call: TRBV11-2

cdr3_nt: TGTGCCAGCAATGGGGGACAGTCGGAAGCTTTCTTT
cdr3_aa: CASNGGQSEAFF
d_call: TRBD1
clone_size: .
j_call: TRBJ1-1
v_call: TRBV7-9

cdr3_nt: TGTGCCAGTAGTCGCGAGTTCGACGGGTATACGCAGTATTTT
cdr3_aa: CASSREFDGYTQYF
d_call: .
clone_size: .
j_call: TRBJ2-3
v_call: TRBV19

cdr3_nt: TGCGCCAGCAGCCAAAAGACTAGCGGGAATTACAATGAGCAGTTCTTC
cdr3_aa: CASSQKTSGNYNEQFF
d_call: TRBD2
clone_size: .
j_call: TRBJ2-1
v_call: TRBV4-1

cdr3_nt: TGTGCCAGCAGGGTGTGGGGGGGAGAGCAGTACTTC
cdr3_aa: CASRVWGGEQYF
d_call: TRBD2
clone_size: .
j_call: TRBJ2-7
v_call: TRBV27

cdr3_nt: TGTGCCAGCAGTTTCCGACAGGGGGCCTATGGCTACACCTTC
cdr3_aa: CASSFRQGAYGYTF
d_call: TRBD1
clone_size: .
j_call: TRBJ1-2
v_call: TRBV28

cdr3_nt: TGTGCCAGCAGTTCAGACAGGCGGTATGGCTACACCTTC
cdr3_aa: CASSSDRRYGYTF
d_call: .
clone_size: .
j_call: TRBJ1-2
v_call: TRBV27

cdr3_nt: TGTGCCAGCAGTGAAGCAGGGGCTCGTGGAAACACCATATATTTT
cdr3_aa: CASSEAGARGNTIYF
d_call: .
clone_size: .
j_call: TRBJ1-3
v_call: TRBV25-1

cdr3_nt: TGTGCCAGCTCACCACGTCAGGGACAGGGAACGGAGGGCTACACCTTC
cdr3_aa: CASSPRQGQGTEGYTF
d_call: TRBD1
clone_size: .
j_call: TRBJ1-2
v_call: TRBV18

cdr3_nt: TGTGCCAGCAGCTTAGGACTCTCTGGAAACACCATATATTTT
cdr3_aa: CASSLGLSGNTIYF
d_call: .
clone_size: .
j_call: TRBJ1-3
v_call: TRBV5-6

cdr3_nt: TGTGCCAGCAGTTTATCGGCAGGGGGAAGCAATCAGCCCCAGCATTTT
cdr3_aa: CASSLSAGGSNQPQHF
d_call: TRBD1
clone_size: .
j_call: TRBJ1-5
v_call: TRBV27

cdr3_nt: TGTGCCAGCAGAGTCGGGGATTTGGGGTACAATGAGCAGTTCTTC
cdr3_aa: CASRVGDLGYNEQFF
d_call: .
clone_size: .
j_call: TRBJ2-1
v_call: TRBV2

cdr3_nt: TGCGCCAGCAGCTTGTACGCTTCGGGAGGCAATGAAAAACTGTTTTTT
cdr3_aa: CASSLYASGGNEKLFF
d_call: .
clone_size: .
j_call: TRBJ1-4
v_call: TRBV5-1

cdr3_nt: TGTGCCATCAGTGAATCGGGCGGGCCCACTGAAGCTTTCTTT
cdr3_aa: CAISESGGPTEAFF
d_call: .
clone_size: .
j_call: TRBJ1-1
v_call: TRBV10-3

cdr3_nt: TGTGCCTCGAGTAGGACAGGGAATCACTACGAGCAGTACTTC
cdr3_aa: CASSRTGNHYEQYF
d_call: TRBD1
clone_size: .
j_call: TRBJ2-7
v_call: TRBV5-4

cdr3_nt: TGTGCCAGCAGCCTTCCGACAGGGGGCTGGGGTCAGCCCCAGCATTTT
cdr3_aa: CASSLPTGGWGQPQHF
d_call: TRBD1
clone_size: .
j_call: TRBJ1-5
v_call: TRBV7-8

cdr3_nt: TGCGCCAGCAGCCAAGGTGACTCGTCCTACGAGCAGTACTTC
cdr3_aa: CASSQGDSSYEQYF
d_call: .
clone_size: .
j_call: TRBJ2-7
v_call: TRBV4-1

cdr3_nt: TGTGCCAGCAGCTTAGGAGGGACTAGTGCGGTAGAGACCCAGTACTTC
cdr3_aa: CASSLGGTSAVETQYF
d_call: TRBD2
clone_size: .
j_call: TRBJ2-5
v_call: TRBV11-2

cdr3_nt: TGCAGCGTTGCCACCCCGGGACAGGGGGCGGGTGAAGCTTTCTTT
cdr3_aa: CSVATPGQGAGEAFF
d_call: TRBD1
clone_size: .
j_call: TRBJ1-1
v_call: TRBV29-1

cdr3_nt: TGTGCCAGCAGTGAAAGGGGGCAGGGGTTGGCTTATTCACCCCTCCACTTT
cdr3_aa: CASSERGQGLAYSPLHF
d_call: TRBD1
clone_size: .
j_call: TRBJ1-6
v_call: TRBV6-1

cdr3_nt: TGCGCCAGCAGCTTGGACAGGGGGCTCTACGAGCAGTACTTC
cdr3_aa: CASSLDRGLYEQYF
d_call: TRBD1
clone_size: once
j_call: TRBJ2-7
v_call: TRBV5-1

cdr3_nt: TGTGCCAGCAGTTACTCATGGGGGGATCAGCCCCAGCATTTT
cdr3_aa: CASSYSWGDQPQHF
d_call: .
clone_size: once
j_call: TRBJ1-5
v_call: TRBV6-6

cdr3_nt: TGTGCCTCCCAAGGGGGCACAGAACACTATGGCTACACCTTC
cdr3_aa: CASQGGTEHYGYTF
d_call: TRBD1
clone_size: .
j_call: TRBJ1-2
v_call: TRBV30

cdr3_nt: TGTGCCAGCAGCAGCGGGACAGGGCTTGGGAAGAACACTGAAGCTTTCTTT
cdr3_aa: CASSSGTGLGKNTEAFF
d_call: TRBD1
clone_size: .
j_call: TRBJ1-1
v_call: TRBV27

cdr3_nt: TGTGCTAGCAGCTACGGACTCAAATCGGAGCAGTACTTC
cdr3_aa: CASSYGLKSEQYF
d_call: .
clone_size: .
j_call: TRBJ2-7
v_call: TRBV7-7